These 18 T cell receptor beta chains came from one sample sequenced in a study of blood T cell repertoires in COVID-19. TCRdb keeps only in-frame clones here, not all; method: immunoSEQ multiplex PCR. In the table there are 250,000 to 300,000 clones, roughly 87% of which are singletons. Sequencing used peripheral blood. These receptors all come from a woman aged 45-65 years who had recovered from COVID-19.

This chain connects TRBV30 to TRBJ2-3; possibly TRBD2 for D (5 bases). Germline V lookup: CDR1 GTSNPN, CDR2 SVGIG (reference sequence). The CDR3 extends over 16 amino acids. The V end was cut by 0 bases, the J end by 4 bases, with 17 bases between. CDR3 region: CAWSVEANTRADTQYF. The CDR3 DNA sequence: TGTGCCTGGAGTGTAGAGGCCAACACTAGAGCAGATACGCAGTATTTT.

This rearrangement joins TRBV5-8 to TRBJ1-5; 12 bases are shared with TRBD1. The CDR3 extends over 16 amino acids. Germline loops: CDR1 SGHTS, CDR2 YDEGEE. J was trimmed by 4 bases and V by 0 bases; bases with no gene match: 2. Written as DNA, the CDR3 is TGTGCCAGCAGCTTGGGGGACAGGGGGCTGAATCAGCCCCAGCATTTT. It encodes CASSLGDRGLNQPQHF.

The J gene is TRBJ2-7, the V gene TRBV28; 9 bases line up with TRBD2. Germline assignment: CDR1 MDHEN and CDR2 SYDVKM. Germline trimming cut 5 bases from V and 2 bases from J; bases unmatched to any gene: 7. The CDR3 is made up of 15 amino acids. CDR3 protein: CASSAPAGGAYEQYF. The CDR3 coding sequence is TGTGCCAGCAGTGCGCCGGCGGGGGGGGCCTACGAGCAGTACTTC. Supplemented by reference TRBV28 and TRBJ2-7, the full variable domain reads DVKVTQSSRYLVKRTGEKVFLECVQDMDHENMFWYRQDPGLGLRLIYFSYDVKMKEKGDIPEGYSVSREKKERFSLILESASTNQTSMYLCASSAPAGGAYEQYFGPGTRLTVT.

The chain joins TRBV2 to TRBJ2-4; 7 bases are a match to TRBD2. The V segment lost 7 bases and the J segment 0 bases; nucleotides outside the gene matches: 6. There are 15 residues in the CDR3. The germline CDR1 and CDR2 sequences are SNHLY and FYNNEI. The CDR3 reads CASITSASAKNIQYF. CDR3 in DNA: TGTGCCAGCATTACTAGCGCTTCAGCCAAAAACATTCAGTACTTC.

The chain couples TRBV7-9 to TRBJ2-1; 12 bases match TRBD2. Losses at the gene ends were 0 bases for V and 8 bases for J; bases not matched to a gene: 5. CDR3 length equals 16 residues. CDR1 is SEHNR, CDR2 FQNEAQ, per germline (reference sequence). The CDR3 sequence: CASSLATSGRRDEQFF. In nucleotides, the CDR3 is TGTGCCAGCAGCTTAGCGACTAGCGGGAGAAGAGATGAGCAGTTCTTC. Full variable domain (rest looked up from reference TRBV7-9 and TRBJ2-1): DTGVSQNPRHKITKRGQNVTFRCDPISEHNRLYWYRQTLGQGPEFLTYFQNEAQLEKSRLLSDRFSAERPKGSFSTLEIQRTEQGDSAMYLCASSLATSGRRDEQFFGPGTRLTVL.

V usage is TRBV29-1 and J usage is TRBJ2-5, with D possibly being TRBD2 (5 bases). Trimming removed 4 bases at V and 10 bases at J, with 16 bases between. Germline CDR1 is SQVTM and CDR2 is ANQGSEA. The CDR3 is 12 amino acids. The CDR3 sequence: CSVARRFGDQYF. CDR3 bases: TGCAGCGTTGCGAGAAGGTTCGGGGACCAGTACTTC.

This clone came up once. The chain couples TRBV7-8 to TRBJ1-5, with D possibly TRBD1 on 5 matching bases. The CDR3 has 16 residues. Trimming stripped 1 base from V and 5 bases from J, with 15 bases between. Germline V CDR1 and CDR2: SGHVS, FQNEAQ. CDR3 loop: CASSLVPRVRDQPQHF. The CDR3 DNA sequence: TGTGCCAGCAGCTTAGTCCCCAGGGTAAGGGATCAGCCCCAGCATTTT.

The rearrangement links TRBV11-2 to TRBJ1-1; tentatively, D is TRBD1 (5 bases). Germline loops: CDR1 SGHAT, CDR2 FQNNGV. The CDR3 length is 15 residues. The V gene lost 7 bases and the J gene lost 6 bases, with 21 bases spanning the gap. The CDR3 loop reads CASTKGRAPFAEAFF. The CDR3, as DNA: TGTGCCAGCACCAAGGGCAGGGCCCCATTTGCTGAAGCTTTCTTT. Looking up the rest from reference TRBV11-2 and TRBJ1-1 gives the full variable domain: EAGVAQSPRYKIIEKRQSVAFWCNPISGHATLYWYQQILGQGPKLLIQFQNNGVVDDSQLPKDRFSAERLKGVDSTLKIQPAKLEDSAVYLCASTKGRAPFAEAFFGQGTRLTVV.

The rearrangement links TRBV28 to TRBJ1-5; D remains ambiguous. This CDR3 has 14 amino acids. Germline V gene sequence: CDR1 MDHEN, CDR2 SYDVKM. With 5 bases removed from V and 1 base from J, the gap between germline ends came to 9 bases. In DNA, the CDR3 is TGTGCCAGCAGTGCGTCGATAAGCAATCAGCCCCAGCATTTT. It specifies CASSASISNQPQHF.

J is TRBJ2-7 and V is TRBV6-5, with TRBD1 identical over 7 bases. J lost 0 bases, V lost 6 bases, and 5 bases had no gene match. Looked up from germline, CDR1 is MNHEY and CDR2 is SVGAGI. This CDR3 has 14 amino acids. Here the CDR3 reads CASSLTGSSYEQYF. DNA of the CDR3: TGTGCCAGCAGCCTGACAGGGAGCTCCTACGAGCAGTACTTC.

About this clone itself: The sample contains more than one DNA sequence encoding this CDR3. This CDR3 is CASSLGSYNEQFF. The CDR3 nucleotides read TGTGCCAGCAGCTTAGGGAGTTACAATGAGCAGTTCTTC. The J gene is TRBJ2-1, the V gene TRBV7-2; D remains unclear. The germline gives CDR1 SGHTA, CDR2 FQGNSA. The CDR3 extends over 13 amino acids. V lost 1 base, J lost 4 bases, and 5 bases lay in between. Full variable domain (missing parts from reference TRBV7-2 and TRBJ2-1): GAGVSQSPSNKVTEKGKDVELRCDPISGHTALYWYRQSLGQGLEFLIYFQGNSAPDKSGLPSDRFSAERTGGSVSTLTIQRTQQEDSAVYLCASSLGSYNEQFFGPGTRLTVL.

This chain joins TRBV25-1 and TRBJ1-5; 8 positions match TRBD1. J lost 5 bases, V lost 7 bases, and 10 bases had no gene match. CDR3 length: 15 amino acids. Germline V lookup: CDR1 MGHDK, CDR2 SYGVNS. The chain's CDR3 is CASTVGQGGDQPQHF. The CDR3 DNA is TGTGCCAGCACCGTAGGACAGGGAGGGGATCAGCCCCAGCATTTT.

V is TRBV29-1 and J is TRBJ2-7; TRBD2 might be the D (6 bases). Trimming took off 2 bases at V and 7 bases at J, with 12 bases between the two ends. CDR1 and CDR2 from the germline V gene are SQVTM and ANQGSEA. There are 12 residues in the CDR3. CDR3 nucleotide sequence: TGCAGCGTTGAATTGGGGGGACTGGAGCAGTACTTC. This gives the protein CSVELGGLEQYF.

V gene TRBV6-4 combines with J gene TRBJ2-3; the match to TRBD1 covers 10 bases. CDR3 length: 15 residues. Looked up from germline, CDR1 is MRHNA and CDR2 is SNTAGT. Losses at the gene ends were 4 bases for V and 1 base for J; bases not matched to a gene: 2. The CDR3 sequence: CASSAGTGGTDTQYF. The CDR3 coding sequence is TGTGCCAGCAGTGCCGGGACAGGGGGCACAGATACGCAGTATTTT.

This clone was seen a few times. The chain recombines TRBV2 with TRBJ1-1; a weak D match, TRBD1 (5 bases). The CDR3 extends over 11 amino acids. CDR1 and CDR2 (germline): SNHLY, FYNNEI. V was clipped by 7 bases and J by 4 bases, with 7 bases between them. The CDR3 reads CASIGATEAFF. CDR3 bases: TGTGCCAGCATAGGGGCCACTGAAGCTTTCTTT.

In this sample, this clone turned up a few times. This rearrangement joins TRBV7-6 to TRBJ2-3; TRBD2 aligns across 13 bases. This CDR3 has 16 amino acids. Germline-derived CDR1 and CDR2 are SGHVS and FNYEAQ. V dropped 5 bases and J dropped 8; count of bases not matched to a gene: 10. The CDR3 region has the DNA TGTGCCAGCAGCCTGGGACTAGCGGGGTCGCTCGGTACGCAGTATTTT. Translating it yields CASSLGLAGSLGTQYF.

The V gene is TRBV6-5, the J gene TRBJ1-5; 8 positions agree with TRBD1. Trimming took 5 bases from V and 4 from J; bases not matched to a gene: 4. The CDR3 contains 14 residues. CDR1 MNHEY and CDR2 SVGAGI come from the germline V gene. CDR3 sequence: CASSPDRANQPQHF. CDR3 in DNA: TGTGCCAGCAGTCCGGACAGGGCTAATCAGCCCCAGCATTTT.

V usage is TRBV20-1 and J usage is TRBJ1-1; 7 bases align to TRBD1. The V gene's germline CDR1 is DFQATT and CDR2 SNEGSKA (reference sequence). The CDR3 totals 11 residues. With 5 bases clipped from V and 10 bases from J, the junction kept 7 bases outside the gene matches. The CDR3 here is CSASRQGTAFF. CDR3 bases: TGCAGTGCTTCTAGACAGGGCACAGCTTTCTTT.